The 5 T cell receptor beta chains below were found in one sample sequenced in a study of vaccination and CD4 T cells after COVID-19. No antigen is known for these receptors. Treatment in this sample: approximately 9-day PBMC culture with coronavirus spike peptide pools or control peptides (ViraFEST assay). The assay that was used to sequence DNA from cultured CD4+ T cells was the Oncomine TCR Beta short-read assay. TCRdb passed the PCR reads through MiXCR, listing each CDR3 protein once. The sample includes some 20,000 distinct CDR3 sequences, about two fifths of them seen just once. Specimen: CD4+ T cells from blood, cultured in vitro. The receptor set was obtained from a human donor who had recovered from COVID-19.

The chain links TRBV6-1 to TRBJ2-7; TRBD1 agrees at 7 bases. V shed 7 bases and J 0 bases; nucleotides not matched to a gene: 6. Germline-derived CDR1 and CDR2 are MNHNS and SASEGT. CDR3 length: 14 residues. The chain's CDR3 is CASKPTGFSYEQYF. For the CDR3, the DNA is TGTGCCAGCAAACCGACAGGGTTCTCCTACGAGCAGTACTTC.

CDR3 sequence reads: CAAAYSGGPGSYEQYF. In nucleotides, the CDR3 is TGTGCCGCGGCCTATAGCGGGGGGCCGGGCTCCTACGAGCAGTACTTC. The V and J genes are TRBV10-3 and TRBJ2-7; 10 nucleotides match TRBD2. The CDR3 totals 16 residues. The germline gives CDR1 ENHRY, CDR2 SYGVKD. V lost 11 bases and J lost 0; bases outside the gene matches: 13.

This sequence joins TRBV20-1 and TRBJ2-1, with a weak D call TRBD1 (5 bases). The CDR3 runs 15 residues. Germline values: CDR1 DFQATT, CDR2 SNEGSKA (reference sequence). Trimming left V 1 base short and J 4 bases short, with 14 bases between. The CDR3 loop reads CSARGPGLTYNEQFF. DNA for the CDR3: TGCAGTGCTAGAGGGCCAGGGTTAACTTACAATGAGCAGTTCTTC.

CDR3 amino acids: CASSLTGLYQETQYF. The CDR3 bases are TGTGCCAGCAGTTTAACAGGATTGTACCAAGAGACCCAGTACTTC. The chain is built from TRBV27 and TRBJ2-5, with a possible D match to TRBD1 (5 bases). The CDR3 loop spans 15 amino acids. Germline loops: CDR1 MNHEY, CDR2 SMNVEV (reference sequence). V was pared by 2 bases and J by 0 bases, with 10 bases between.

The chain employs TRBV24-1 and TRBJ1-5; no clear D gene. This CDR3 spans 12 amino acids. V lost 5 bases to trimming and J lost 9 bases, with 10 bases between them. Germline V gene data show CDR1 as KGHDR and CDR2 as SFDVKD. The CDR3 nucleotides are TGTGCCACCAGTGTGGGGTCCGGGCCCCAGCATTTT. It codes for CATSVGSGPQHF.